This entry features one TCR beta chain sequence. The data belong to a study of blood T cell repertoires in COVID-19. Study context: Specimens from acute and convalescent COVID-19 originated in the United States, Italy and Spain. From T cells, B-cell-depleted T cells, or PBMCs came the material, which was cDNA or gDNA.

Original analysis: Estimated nucleated cell counts came from reference gene primer amplification. Method: immunoSEQ multiplex PCR; TCRdb's copy keeps in-frame clones and lacks some. V, J and clone size were drawn from that table, and D and trimming were deduced from the DNA. The table shows some 670,000 clones, with approximately 90% occurring only once. CDR1 is SGHDN, CDR2 FVKESK, per germline. Trimming cost V 1 base and J 7 bases, with 13 bases left between them. This CDR3 contains 14 residues. Sequencing was done on a sample of peripheral blood. This sequence joins TRBV14 and TRBJ1-2; D gene unclear. The clonotype originates from a young woman with acute or convalescent COVID-19. The CDR3, as DNA: TGTGCCAGCAGCCAAGGTCAGGTAGTCGGTGGCTACACCTTC. Its translation is CASSQGQVVGGYTF. Filled out from reference TRBV14 and TRBJ1-2, the complete variable domain reads EAGVTQFPSHSVIEKGQTVTLRCDPISGHDNLYWYRRVMGKEIKFLLHFVKESKQDESGMPNNRFLAERTGGTYSTLKVQPAELEDSGVYFCASSQGQVVGGYTFGSGTRLTVV.